A single sample is the source of the 13 T cell receptor beta chains below, sequenced in a study of cytomegalovirus exposure and HLA in healthy donors. The PCR ran on 60 Vbeta and 13 Jbeta primers. The repertoire was sequenced with immunoSEQ multiplex PCR; TCRdb's copy has only in-frame clones and lacks some. Of over 100,000 clones in the sample, approximately 80% were seen once. Sequencing was carried out using PBMCs. The source is a male donor in good health and CMV-seropositive.

The gene calls are TRBV12-5 and TRBJ2-1, with TRBD2 matching over 12 bases. V was pared by 1 base and J by 8 bases, with 3 bases of the junction left unmatched. CDR3 length equals 15 residues. Germline-derived CDR1 and CDR2 are LGHNT and FRNRAP. The CDR3 reads CASGLGLAGVDEQFF. The CDR3 DNA sequence: TGTGCTAGTGGTTTGGGACTAGCGGGAGTCGATGAGCAGTTCTTC.

This clone showed up just once. This chain links TRBV5-4 with TRBJ2-5; tentatively, D is TRBD1 (6 bases). This CDR3 has 13 amino acids. V gave up 4 bases and J gave up 3 bases, with 10 bases separating them. Germline V gene lookup returns CDR1 SGHNT and CDR2 YYREEE (reference sequence). The CDR3, as DNA: TGTGCCAGCAGCGCGAAGGGGGAAGAGACCCAGTACTTC. As protein: CASSAKGEETQYF.

This clone has just a few counts. This chain uses TRBV6-5 with TRBJ1-5; 8 nucleotides agree with TRBD1. Trimming at V came to 6 bases and at J to 2 bases, leaving 3 bases not matched to a gene. Germline-derived CDR1 and CDR2 are MNHEY and SVGAGI. The CDR3 loop spans 14 amino acids. The DNA for the CDR3 is TGTGCCAGCAGGCCGGGACAGGGCAATCAGCCCCAGCATTTT. Encoded protein: CASRPGQGNQPQHF.

The chain couples TRBV7-2 to TRBJ1-2; 8 nucleotides align to TRBD1. The CDR3 loop spans 14 amino acids. Germline trimming cut 8 bases from V and 0 bases from J; bases unmatched to any gene: 5. The germline CDR1 and CDR2 sequences are SGHTA and FQGNSA. CDR3 DNA: TGTGCCAGCGGCCCGGGACAGGCTAACTATGGCTACACCTTC. Amino acid sequence: CASGPGQANYGYTF.

The chain is built from TRBV7-9 and TRBJ2-3; maybe TRBD2 (5 bases). CDR3 length: 14 residues. Between the trimmed V and J ends, which lost 5 bases and 0 bases, there was a span of 9 bases. Looked up from germline, CDR1 is SEHNR and CDR2 is FQNEAQ (reference sequence). CDR3 sequence (DNA): TGTGCCAGCAGCCCCCGGGGAAGCACAGATACGCAGTATTTT. Residues: CASSPRGSTDTQYF.

As to this clone: Distinct nucleotide sequences in the sample also encode this CDR3. The chain employs TRBV27 and TRBJ2-5; unclear D gene. The germline gives CDR1 MNHEY, CDR2 SMNVEV (reference sequence). This CDR3 spans 13 amino acids. The V end lost 2 bases, the J end lost 5 bases, and 9 bases lay between the germline ends. DNA of the CDR3: TGTGCCAGCAGTTTACGCGTCTCGGAGACCCAGTACTTC. Translated, it gives CASSLRVSETQYF.

The chain employs TRBV29-1 and TRBJ2-5; a weak D match, TRBD2 (5 bases). Trimming cost V 4 bases and J 5 bases, with 11 bases left between them. The CDR3 extends over 12 amino acids. In germline, CDR1 is SQVTM, CDR2 ANQGSEA. CDR3 loop: CSVVHSGETQYF. CDR3 DNA sequence: TGCAGCGTTGTTCACTCGGGGGAGACCCAGTACTTC.

This rearrangement joins TRBV11-3 to TRBJ2-1; 7 nucleotides match TRBD2. The CDR3 has 14 amino acids. After removal of 3 bases from V and 7 bases from J, the junction contained 6 bases not matched to a gene. Germline loops: CDR1 SGHNT, CDR2 YENEEA. The CDR3 bases are TGTGCCAGCAGCTTTACCGGAGCGGGGAATGAGCAGTTCTTC. It yields the protein CASSFTGAGNEQFF.

The rearrangement joins TRBV5-1 to TRBJ2-5; possible D gene TRBD1, 5 bases. The CDR3 totals 14 residues. Germline V lookup: CDR1 SGHRS, CDR2 YFSETQ. V was shortened by 0 bases and J by 5 bases, with 11 bases between the two germline ends. The CDR3 DNA sequence: TGCGCCAGCAGCTTGGTTAGCCCAGGGGAGACCCAGTACTTC. Its translation is CASSLVSPGETQYF.

The J gene is TRBJ2-1, the V gene TRBV2; TRBD1 agrees at 7 bases. Germline CDR1 and CDR2: SNHLY and FYNNEI. With V trimmed by 10 bases and J by 8 bases, 17 bases remained unmatched. The CDR3 consists of 15 residues. DNA of the CDR3: TGTGCCACCATAAGGGAGACAGGGTTTTTGGATGAGCAGTTCTTC. Translation gives CATIRETGFLDEQFF.

This chain links TRBV28 with TRBJ2-5; 12 nucleotides agree with TRBD1. Unmatched junction bases numbered 4, after V lost 0 bases and J lost 5 bases. Germline V gene data show CDR1 as MDHEN and CDR2 as SYDVKM. This CDR3 comprises 16 residues. In nucleotides, the CDR3 is TGTGCCAGCAGTTTATGGGGGACAGGGGGCCGGGAGACCCAGTACTTC. This translates into CASSLWGTGGRETQYF.

The chain has TRBV6-6 and TRBJ2-3, with 8 bases matching TRBD1. Germline V CDR1 and CDR2: MNHNY, SVGAGI (reference sequence). Trimming cost V 5 bases and J 6 bases; bases outside gene matches: 7. This CDR3 is 14 amino acids long. Here the CDR3 reads CASSTRTGPDTQYF. The CDR3 DNA reads TGTGCCAGCAGTACCCGGACAGGGCCTGATACGCAGTATTTT.

The rearrangement uses TRBV29-1 and TRBJ1-2; TRBD1 matches 7 bases. CDR3 length: 15 residues. After removal of 4 bases from V and 0 bases from J, the junction contained 8 bases not matched to a gene. CDR1 is SQVTM, CDR2 ANQGSEA, per germline. The CDR3 loop is CSVVPPTGTNYGYTF. The CDR3 region has the DNA TGCAGCGTTGTGCCCCCGACAGGGACTAACTATGGCTACACCTTC.